The 19 T cell receptor beta chains presented below share a single source sample, sequenced in a study of T cells in Graves' hyperthyroidism and ophthalmopathy. The investigators amplified TCR beta CDR3 regions from RNA transcripts. HTBI primers drove first-round RT-PCR of the TCR CDR3. TCRdb reanalysed the multiplex PCR reads using MiXCR and keeps one entry per CDR3 protein. The data show hundreds of thousands of distinct CDR3 sequences, about 15% seen once. The sequencing sample was made of blood. The receptors were sampled from a woman aged 55-69 years with Graves' ophthalmopathy.

This clonotype was seen ten or more times. Here the CDR3 DNA reads TGCAGTGCGGTTCAGGCGTCAACTAATGAAAAACTGTTTTTT. It translates to CSAVQASTNEKLFF. The chain is built from TRBV20-1 and TRBJ1-4; D remains unclear. The CDR3 loop spans 14 amino acids. Germline V gives CDR1 DFQATT, CDR2 SNEGSKA (reference sequence). V lost 6 bases to trimming and J lost 0 bases, with 11 bases between them.

This clonotype was observed many times. The rearrangement links TRBV2 to TRBJ2-7, with a possible D match to TRBD2 (6 bases). V was cut by 4 bases and J by 2 bases, with 15 bases left in between. The CDR3 has 15 amino acids. The V gene's germline CDR1 is SNHLY and CDR2 FYNNEI. The DNA for the CDR3 is TGTGCCAGCAGTGTCCCAGGGAGGCAAACCTACGAGCAGTACTTC. Translated: CASSVPGRQTYEQYF.

This chain joins TRBV5-5 and TRBJ2-3; D may be TRBD1 or TRBD2 (5 bases each). Germline V lookup: CDR1 SGHKS, CDR2 YYEKEE (reference sequence). The CDR3 length is 14 residues. V was trimmed by 1 base and J by 6 bases, leaving 12 bases between them. For the CDR3, the DNA is TGTGCCAGCAGCTTGTTTTTGGGGGAGGATACGCAGTATTTT. Translating gives CASSLFLGEDTQYF.

For this clonotype: This may be a read error: a much more frequent sequence differs by one nucleotide. The chain uses TRBV6-9 and TRBJ1-1; the match to TRBD1 covers 7 bases. Germline CDR1 MNHGY, CDR2 SVAAGI. The CDR3 spans 13 residues. CDR3 DNA: TGTTCCAGCGTTTTTCAGGGGGGCACTGAAGCTTTCTTT. It is translated as CSSVFQGGTEAFF.

This clonotype was recorded many times. The chain joins TRBV12-3 or TRBV12-4 to TRBJ1-5; D gene uncertain. The CDR3 sequence is 13 residues long. V was cut by 1 base and J by 6 bases, with 7 bases left in between. CDR3 DNA sequence: TGTGCCAGCAGTTTAGTAGGGCTTCAGCCCCAGCATTTT. Protein: CASSLVGLQPQHF.

This clonotype was seen repeatedly, ten times or more. The rearrangement uses TRBV10-3 and TRBJ2-7; TRBD1 matches at 8 bases. Germline V gene data show CDR1 as ENHRY and CDR2 as SYGVKD. V dropped 7 bases and J dropped 6; count of bases not matched to a gene: 8. The CDR3 totals 13 residues. The CDR3 reads CAIKRTGTGEQYF. CDR3 bases: TGTGCCATCAAGAGGACAGGGACGGGCGAGCAGTACTTC.

This clonotype was counted ten times or more. The chain uses TRBV18 and TRBJ2-7; D perhaps matches TRBD2 (6 bases). V shed 4 bases and J shed 3 bases, with 10 bases lying between them. The CDR3 covers 13 residues. CDR1 is KGHSH, CDR2 LQKENI, per germline. The CDR3 sequence is CASSRGALYEQYF. CDR3 nucleotide sequence: TGTGCCAGCTCACGCGGGGCCCTCTACGAGCAGTACTTC.

This clonotype was recorded at least ten times. V gene TRBV27 combines with J gene TRBJ1-5; tentative D call: TRBD1 (6 bases). CDR3 length: 15 amino acids. Trimming removed 3 bases from V and 0 bases from J, with 9 bases in between. CDR1 and CDR2 from the germline V gene are MNHEY and SMNVEV (reference sequence). In nucleotides, the CDR3 is TGTGCCAGCAGTTTGACAGGCGATAGCAATCAGCCCCAGCATTTT. It specifies CASSLTGDSNQPQHF.

Worth noting for this clonotype: At one of its ends the junction is not consistent with the germline gene, which may arise from a read error. The CDR3 protein is CASSAPAGHTGGLFF. The CDR3 region has the DNA TGCGCCAGCAGTGCCCCTGCGGGACACACCGGGGGGCTGTTTTTT. This chain connects TRBV10-2 to TRBJ2-2, with D perhaps given as TRBD1 or TRBD2 (6 bases each). This CDR3 contains 15 residues. Looked up from germline, CDR1 is WSHSY and CDR2 is SAAADI.

This clonotype was seen at least ten times. The rearrangement joins TRBV2 to TRBJ2-5, with D possibly being TRBD2 (6 bases). Per germline, CDR1 SNHLY and CDR2 FYNNEI. The CDR3 is 14 residues long. Trimming took off 8 bases at V and 5 bases at J, with 18 bases between the two ends. The DNA of the CDR3 is TGTGCCAGCTTCTCGCGGGAAGGAGGGGAGACCCAGTACTTC. It encodes CASFSREGGETQYF.

This clonotype was recorded a few times. This sequence joins TRBV11-2 and TRBJ2-4; D is undetermined. Trimming cost V 5 bases and J 9 bases, with 11 bases left between them. Germline lookup yields CDR1 SGHAT and CDR2 FQNNGV. The CDR3 is made up of 12 amino acids. The CDR3 is CASSDPSGIQYF. CDR3 sequence (DNA): TGTGCCAGCAGCGACCCGTCCGGCATTCAGTACTTC. Full variable domain (remainder filled in from reference TRBV11-2 and TRBJ2-4): EAGVAQSPRYKIIEKRQSVAFWCNPISGHATLYWYQQILGQGPKLLIQFQNNGVVDDSQLPKDRFSAERLKGVDSTLKIQPAKLEDSAVYLCASSDPSGIQYFGAGTRLSVL.

This clonotype occurred many times. This chain uses TRBV28 with TRBJ2-5; D perhaps matches TRBD1 (5 bases). Trimming left V 6 bases short and J 1 base short, with 9 bases between. Germline lookup yields CDR1 MDHEN and CDR2 SYDVKM. CDR3 length equals 13 residues. In DNA form, the CDR3 reads TGTGCCAGCAGACTAAGGGGCCAAGAGACCCAGTACTTC. Encoded protein: CASRLRGQETQYF.

This clonotype was observed at least ten times. The CDR3, as DNA: TGTGCCAGCCAGGGCCCTCGGCGCCCCTACAATGAGCAGTTCTTC. It translates to CASQGPRRPYNEQFF. This sequence joins TRBV28 and TRBJ2-1; the D gene is possibly TRBD1 (5 bases). The length of the CDR3 is 15 residues. Trimming left V 8 bases short and J 2 bases short, with 16 bases between. Germline loops: CDR1 MDHEN, CDR2 SYDVKM.

This clonotype has a count of ten or more. The J gene is TRBJ2-1, the V gene TRBV10-3; D is ambiguous. Trimming stripped 1 base from V and 2 bases from J, with 9 bases between. The CDR3 contains 15 residues. CDR1 is ENHRY, CDR2 SYGVKD, per germline. In DNA, the CDR3 is TGTGCCATCAGTGAGTACGAGACAACCTACAATGAGCAGTTCTTC. Protein product: CAISEYETTYNEQFF.

This clonotype was seen a handful of times. The chain couples TRBV20-1 to TRBJ2-1; 8 bases match TRBD1. Germline V CDR1 and CDR2: DFQATT, SNEGSKA (reference sequence). This CDR3 is 17 amino acids long. Trimming took 2 bases from V and 0 from J; bases not matched to a gene: 9. CDR3 sequence (DNA): TGCAGTGCTAGACGGACAGGGCGGCCGAGCTCCTACAATGAGCAGTTCTTC. Its translation: CSARRTGRPSSYNEQFF.

This clonotype was picked up many times. The CDR3 nucleotides read TGTGCCTGGAGTAAGGGCTCGGCAACTAATGAAAAACTGTTTTTT. Translated, it gives CAWSKGSATNEKLFF. The genes are TRBV30 and TRBJ1-4; D remains unclear. Trimming left V 2 bases short and J 0 bases short, with 10 bases between. The CDR3 contains 15 residues. Germline CDR1 is GTSNPN and CDR2 is SVGIG (reference sequence).

This chain uses TRBV28 with TRBJ1-5; D is unresolved. Germline V lookup: CDR1 MDHEN, CDR2 SYDVKM. V lost 9 bases, J lost 4 bases, and 10 bases lay in between. The CDR3 length is 12 residues. CDR3: CASSWVNQPQHF. DNA of the CDR3: TGTGCCAGTTCCTGGGTTAATCAGCCCCAGCATTTT.

This clonotype has ten or more counts. The chain uses TRBV28 and TRBJ1-5, with D possibly matching TRBD1 (6 bases). The CDR3 length is 17 residues. V was clipped by 0 bases and J by 0 bases, with 12 bases between them. Germline CDR1 MDHEN, CDR2 SYDVKM. The CDR3 DNA reads as TGTGCCAGCAGTTTATGGGGAACAGGGACTAGCAATCAGCCCCAGCATTTT. Its translation: CASSLWGTGTSNQPQHF.

A word on this clonotype: One base away lies a much larger clone, so this may be a sequencing read error. V is TRBV6-2 or TRBV6-3 and J is TRBJ1-2; TRBD1 might be the D (5 bases). CDR1 and CDR2 (germline): MNHEY, SVGEGT. V lost 7 bases to trimming and J lost 3 bases, with 21 bases between them. This CDR3 has 16 amino acids. CDR3 coding DNA: TGTGCCAGCACCGGGACGGGCGGAAACCTAGACTATGGCTACACCTTC. This sequence encodes CASTGTGGNLDYGYTF.